This T cell receptor (beta chain) was recovered during a study of T-cell reconstitution after alpha-beta-depleted transplantation in children. Whole-study results and caveats: As was reported, about two months after transplant, alpha-beta T cells came from several hundred expanded graft clones. Newly made T cells mostly supplied T-cell counts and diversity one year after transplant. Certain patients had high TCRbeta diversity at day 60, and it came from recipient T cells and thymic progenitors that survived.

Unique molecular identifiers were incorporated when the TCRbeta library was constructed. TCRdb recomputed calls from the PCR reads with MiXCR, one row per CDR3 protein. There are some 600,000 distinct CDR3 sequences in the sample; approximately 12% occur only once, and 2.2% lies in the top ten. The ends were cut back, 3 bases at V and 6 bases at J, with 18 bases in the middle. The CDR3 runs 14 residues. Looked up from germline, CDR1 is DFQATT and CDR2 is SNEGSKA (reference sequence). Worth noting for this clonotype: Its target is unknown.

This chain joins TRBV20-1 and TRBJ2-7; D uncertain. The sequence was collected from a male patient between 10 and 17 years old who had a stem cell transplant for acute myeloid leukemia, so the T cells may come from the graft donor. Sequencing was performed on PBMCs, mostly from graft donor cells, taken 360 days after TCRalphabeta/CD19-depleted stem cell transplant. This CDR3 reads CSASTALLFTEQYF. The CDR3 DNA sequence: TGCAGTGCTAGTACGGCCCTCCTATTTACCGAGCAGTACTTC.